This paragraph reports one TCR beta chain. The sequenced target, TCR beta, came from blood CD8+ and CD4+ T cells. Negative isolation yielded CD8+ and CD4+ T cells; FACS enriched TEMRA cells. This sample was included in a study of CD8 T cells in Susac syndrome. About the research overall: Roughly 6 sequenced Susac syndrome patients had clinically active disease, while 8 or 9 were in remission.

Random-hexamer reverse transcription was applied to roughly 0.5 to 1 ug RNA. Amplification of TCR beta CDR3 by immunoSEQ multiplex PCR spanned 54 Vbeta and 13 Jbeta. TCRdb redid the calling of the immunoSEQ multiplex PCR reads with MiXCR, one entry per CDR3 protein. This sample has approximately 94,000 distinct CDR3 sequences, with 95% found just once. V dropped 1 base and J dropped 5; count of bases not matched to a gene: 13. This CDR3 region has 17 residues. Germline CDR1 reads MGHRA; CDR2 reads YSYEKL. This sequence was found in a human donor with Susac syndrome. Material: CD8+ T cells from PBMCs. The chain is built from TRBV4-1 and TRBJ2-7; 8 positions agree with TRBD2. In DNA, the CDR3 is TGCGCCAGCAGCCAAGTGGAGCGGGAGATAGAGTGGGACGAGCAGTACTTC. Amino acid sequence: CASSQVEREIEWDEQYF.